Sequencing of this TCR beta chain was carried out in a study of blood T cell repertoires in COVID-19. Study overall: There were acute and convalescent COVID-19 samples, and they came from the United States, Italy and Spain. Nucleic acid was either cDNA or gDNA, and it came from T cells, B-cell-depleted T cells, or PBMCs.

In the source study's methods: Quantification of nucleated cells was approximated via reference gene primer amplification. TCRdb's copy holds only in-frame clones and misses some; the assay was immunoSEQ multiplex PCR. The V and J calls and the clone size are those of that table, but D and trimming were determined from the DNA. The data contain approximately 86,000 clones, 80% of them singletons. Sequences were obtained from peripheral blood. The receptor comes from a woman in her seventies with acute or convalescent COVID-19.

The CDR3 coding sequence is TGCGCCAGCAGCCAAATAACCGGGACAGGGGACGGAAACACCATATATTTT. This encodes CASSQITGTGDGNTIYF. The chain couples TRBV4-3 to TRBJ1-3; 10 nucleotides align to TRBD1. V was pared by 2 bases and J by 4 bases, with 8 bases of the junction left unmatched. The CDR3 spans 17 residues. Looked up from germline, CDR1 is LGHNA and CDR2 is YSLEER.